The rows below give T cell receptor beta chains drawn from one sample of a study of OX40 agonist ivuxolimab in advanced cancers. Using immunoSEQ multiplex PCR, the repertoire was profiled, and TCRdb retains in-frame clones only, with some absent. The top ten clones hold roughly 4% of a sample with about 54,000 clones, more than 75% of them seen once. The sequencing here drew on CD4+ or CD8+ T cells sorted from blood, taken in a trial of the OX40 agonist ivuxolimab. These receptors were taken from an adult with an advanced solid tumor such as melanoma, head and neck, liver or kidney cancer. CDR3s include the opening cysteine and the closing phenylalanine or tryptophan. D genes are given only for firm matches. Some rows mark clone size as missing; the rest say once, few, many or name a class of expanded clone.

d_call clone_size j_call v_call cdr3_aa cdr3_nt
TRBD1 once TRBJ2-5 TRBV19 CASMKNAGGQETQYF TGTGCCAGTATGAAAAACGCAGGGGGACAAGAGACCCAGTACTTC
- - TRBJ1-2 TRBV2 CASSSAGTYGYTF TGTGCCAGCAGTAGTGCCGGGACCTATGGCTACACCTTC
- - TRBJ2-7 TRBV18 CASSPRSVAYEQYF TGTGCCAGCTCACCACGGTCAGTGGCCTACGAGCAGTACTTC
- - TRBJ1-1 TRBV28 CASSLGTSKAGAFF TGTGCCAGCAGCTTAGGGACTTCTAAGGCTGGGGCTTTCTTT
TRBD2 - TRBJ2-5 TRBV6-5 CASSSRTSGGETQYF TGTGCCAGCAGTTCTCGGACTAGCGGGGGAGAGACCCAGTACTTC
- once TRBJ1-5 TRBV10-3 CAISESLQGGNQPQHF TGTGCCATCAGTGAGTCGCTCCAGGGCGGCAATCAGCCCCAGCATTTT
- - TRBJ2-7 TRBV7-2 CASSLRSYEQYF TGTGCCAGCAGCCTCCGGAGCTACGAGCAGTACTTC
- - TRBJ2-7 TRBV2 CASSEGGDEQYF TGTGCCAGCAGTGAAGGGGGTGACGAGCAGTACTTC
- - TRBJ2-6 TRBV18 CASSPPNSGANVLTF TGTGCCAGCTCACCACCGAACTCTGGGGCCAACGTCCTGACTTTC
- - TRBJ1-2 TRBV29-1 CSVEHTGSRIGYTF TGCAGCGTTGAACACACAGGGTCCCGGATTGGCTACACCTTC
TRBD1 - TRBJ1-1 TRBV5-1 CASSFGGQGGTEAFF TGCGCCAGCAGCTTTGGGGGACAGGGAGGGACTGAAGCTTTCTTT
TRBD1 - TRBJ1-2 TRBV10-3 CAIRGQGIYYGYTF TGTGCCATCAGGGGACAGGGAATCTACTATGGCTACACCTTC
- once TRBJ1-1 TRBV12-2 CASRLALRGTEAFF TGTGCAAGTCGCTTAGCCCTGAGGGGGACTGAAGCTTTCTTT
- - TRBJ2-6 TRBV6-1 CASSEARTGANVLTF TGTGCCAGCAGTGAAGCCAGGACTGGGGCCAACGTCCTGACTTTC
- few TRBJ1-2 TRBV25-1 CASSEERSLGYTF TGTGCCAGCAGCGAAGAGAGGTCGCTCGGCTACACCTTC
- - TRBJ1-5 TRBV21-1 CASSKGRRAGNQPQHF TGTGCCAGCAGCAAAGGTCGAAGGGCGGGCAATCAGCCCCAGCATTTT
- - TRBJ2-6 TRBV6-1 CASSEGIGAGANVLTF TGTGCCAGCAGTGAAGGTATCGGGGCTGGGGCCAACGTCCTGACTTTC
TRBD2 - TRBJ2-3 TRBV5-4 CASSLARAGGTDTQYF TGTGCCAGCAGCTTGGCTAGGGCGGGGGGGACAGATACGCAGTATTTT
- - TRBJ2-6 TRBV19 CASSPGTGSSGANVLTF TGTGCCAGTAGTCCTGGGACGGGAAGCTCTGGGGCCAACGTCCTGACTTTC
TRBD1 - TRBJ1-4 TRBV5-4 CASSRQGLNEKLFF TGTGCCAGCAGCAGACAGGGACTTAATGAAAAACTGTTTTTT
- - TRBJ1-2 TRBV28 CASSLLNYGYTF TGTGCCAGCAGTCTTCTAAACTATGGCTACACCTTC
TRBD2 - TRBJ2-1 TRBV28 CASSPRGLAGVEQFF TGTGCCAGCAGTCCAAGGGGACTAGCGGGAGTTGAGCAGTTCTTC
TRBD2 - TRBJ2-5 TRBV28 CASSRRTSGGARETQYF TGTGCCAGCAGTCGCCGGACTAGCGGGGGGGCGAGGGAGACCCAGTACTTC
- - TRBJ2-1 TRBV7-2 CASSLVTPLSYNEQFF TGTGCCAGCAGCTTAGTGACCCCCCTCTCCTACAATGAGCAGTTCTTC
TRBD1 - TRBJ2-5 TRBV19 CASSLDRVSQETQYF TGTGCCAGTAGCCTGGACAGGGTGAGCCAAGAGACCCAGTACTTC
- - TRBJ1-1 TRBV9 CASSVARSSEAFF TGTGCCAGCAGCGTAGCGCGGTCCTCTGAAGCTTTCTTT
- - TRBJ2-3 TRBV5-1 CASKGQTSTDTQYF TGCGCCAGCAAAGGCCAGACTAGCACAGATACGCAGTATTTT
- - TRBJ2-7 TRBV18 CASSPDRRDEQYF TGTGCCAGCTCACCGGATCGTAGGGACGAGCAGTACTTC
TRBD1 - TRBJ1-1 TRBV19 CASSDRVPNTEAFF TGTGCCAGTAGTGACAGGGTACCCAACACTGAAGCTTTCTTT
TRBD1 - TRBJ1-4 TRBV19 CASTKLGQGAYKLFF TGTGCCAGTACTAAATTGGGGCAGGGGGCTTACAAACTGTTTTTT
TRBD1 once TRBJ2-7 TRBV19 CASSRDSSYEQYF TGTGCCAGTAGCCGGGACAGCTCCTACGAGCAGTACTTC
- few TRBJ1-5 TRBV2 CASSEDILPNQPQHF TGTGCCAGCAGTGAGGACATCCTCCCCAATCAGCCCCAGCATTTT
TRBD1 - TRBJ1-2 TRBV2 CASSGPGTGGRYGYTF TGTGCCAGCAGTGGCCCCGGGACAGGGGGGCGGTATGGCTACACCTTC
TRBD2 - TRBJ2-2 TRBV9 CASSVWERDDTGELFF TGTGCCAGCAGCGTATGGGAGCGGGATGACACCGGGGAGCTGTTTTTT
TRBD2 - TRBJ2-2 TRBV5-1 CASSGGTSGMAGELFF TGCGCCAGCAGCGGAGGGACTAGCGGGATGGCCGGGGAGCTGTTTTTT
- - TRBJ2-7 TRBV6-4 CARGPTSYEQYF TGTGCCAGGGGGCCCACGTCCTACGAGCAGTACTTC
TRBD1 - TRBJ1-2 TRBV10-3 CAIRGPGQLNYGYTF TGTGCCATCAGGGGCCCGGGACAGCTAAACTATGGCTACACCTTC
TRBD1 - TRBJ1-2 TRBV29-1 CSVVKPATGNGYTF TGCAGCGTTGTAAAACCGGCGACAGGGAATGGCTACACCTTC
- - TRBJ1-5 TRBV5-1 CASSLTSSGSNQPQHF TGCGCCAGCAGCTTGACATCATCAGGGAGCAATCAGCCCCAGCATTTT
TRBD2 - TRBJ2-1 TRBV2 CASTGTSGGLGGNEQFF TGTGCCAGCACCGGGACTAGCGGGGGACTCGGGGGGAATGAGCAGTTCTTC
- - TRBJ2-1 TRBV19 CASSVTSRNYNEQFF TGTGCCAGTAGTGTTACTAGTAGGAACTACAATGAGCAGTTCTTC
- - TRBJ2-7 TRBV6-1 CASSGQAGAPFSYEQYF TGTGCCAGCAGTGGCCAAGCAGGGGCGCCGTTTTCCTACGAGCAGTACTTC
TRBD2 - TRBJ2-3 TRBV5-4 CASSLGTSGFTDTQYF TGTGCCAGCAGCCTCGGGACTAGCGGGTTCACAGATACGCAGTATTTT
- once TRBJ2-3 TRBV5-8 CASSVRVDTQYF TGTGCCAGCAGCGTCAGAGTAGATACGCAGTATTTT
- once TRBJ1-1 TRBV11-3 CASSLDGGSEAFF TGTGCCAGCAGCTTAGATGGTGGAAGTGAAGCTTTCTTT
TRBD1 - TRBJ1-1 TRBV5-1 CASSWGQGITEAFF TGCGCCAGCAGCTGGGGACAGGGTATAACTGAAGCTTTCTTT
- - TRBJ2-6 TRBV29-1 CSVRNREVSGANVLTF TGCAGCGTGCGCAACAGGGAGGTATCTGGGGCCAACGTCCTGACTTTC
- - TRBJ2-2 TRBV21-1 CASSKSKTSGRARTGELFF TGTGCCAGCAGCAAATCTAAGACTAGCGGGAGGGCACGTACCGGGGAGCTGTTTTTT
- few TRBJ1-4 TRBV5-8 CASSLGSRLANEKLFF TGTGCCAGCAGCTTGGGCTCGCGCTTGGCTAATGAAAAACTGTTTTTT